Listed below are T cell receptor beta chains from one sample, sequenced in a study of CD8+ T cells in alopecia areata. Some clones are missing from TCRdb's copy, which holds only in-frame ones; the method was immunoSEQ multiplex PCR. The repertoire holds around 190,000 clones, with around three fifths as singletons. The starting material was CD4+ T cells sorted from blood, obtained at week 4, from a patient treated with tofacitinib. These receptors originate from a human donor with alopecia areata. Each CDR3 is given with its conserved first and last residue. D genes are given only for firm matches. Size is stated for part of the rows, as once, few or many counts, or as a class when the clone is expanded.

j_call,d_call,clone_size,v_call,cdr3_aa,cdr3_nt
TRBJ2-7,TRBD1,NA,TRBV6-5,CASSSDRGSYEQYF,TGTGCCAGCAGTAGCGACAGGGGCTCCTACGAGCAGTACTTC
TRBJ2-5,TRBD2,NA,TRBV9,CASSIATSGGETQYF,TGTGCCAGCAGCATCGCGACTAGCGGGGGTGAGACCCAGTACTTC
TRBJ2-1,TRBD2,NA,TRBV29-1,CSVGLAGIYNEQFF,TGCAGCGTTGGACTAGCGGGGATCTACAATGAGCAGTTCTTC
TRBJ2-7,NA,few,TRBV7-2,CASSFDRLYEQYF,TGTGCCAGCAGCTTTGACAGACTCTACGAGCAGTACTTC
TRBJ2-5,NA,NA,TRBV4-2,CASGQIQETQYF,TGTGCCAGCGGACAGATCCAAGAGACCCAGTACTTC
TRBJ1-2,NA,NA,TRBV14,CASSQVGAGTGGYTF,TGTGCCAGCAGCCAAGTCGGGGCAGGGACGGGTGGCTACACCTTC
TRBJ1-5,TRBD1,NA,TRBV5-1,CASSDGQGNNQPQHF,TGCGCCAGCAGCGACGGACAGGGGAACAATCAGCCCCAGCATTTT
TRBJ2-5,NA,NA,TRBV5-1,CASSPDSQETQYF,TGCGCCAGCAGCCCGGACAGCCAAGAGACCCAGTACTTC
TRBJ1-1,TRBD1,NA,TRBV7-2,CASSPRQGGSTEAFF,TGTGCCAGCAGCCCCCGACAGGGAGGATCCACTGAAGCTTTCTTT
TRBJ1-1,NA,once,TRBV4-2,CASSPGTANTEAFF,TGTGCCAGCAGCCCGGGGACGGCGAACACTGAAGCTTTCTTT
TRBJ1-2,NA,NA,TRBV30,CAWSTNYGYTF,TGTGCCTGGAGTACGAACTATGGCTACACCTTC
TRBJ2-3,NA,NA,TRBV27,CASSSFIDRTDTQYF,TGTGCCAGCAGTTCCTTTATCGACCGCACAGATACGCAGTATTTT
TRBJ1-2,TRBD1,NA,TRBV30,CACTTGGPYGYTF,TGTGCCTGTACGACAGGGGGTCCTTATGGCTACACCTTC
TRBJ2-5,TRBD1,NA,TRBV7-3,CASSAAGTGKETQYF,TGTGCCAGCAGCGCCGCTGGGACAGGGAAAGAGACCCAGTACTTC
TRBJ1-4,TRBD1,NA,TRBV5-1,CASSTGQGTTEKLFF,TGCGCCAGCAGTACCGGACAGGGGACTACTGAAAAACTGTTTTTT
TRBJ2-5,NA,NA,TRBV28,CASSLVQETQYF,TGTGCCAGCAGTTTGGTGCAAGAGACCCAGTACTTC
TRBJ1-2,NA,NA,TRBV29-1,CSVYGAGYRGYTF,TGCAGCGTATACGGGGCGGGGTACCGTGGCTACACCTTC
TRBJ2-4,NA,NA,TRBV20-1,CSPTDMNIQYF,TGCAGCCCGACCGACATGAACATTCAGTACTTC
TRBJ1-6,NA,NA,TRBV30,CAWSAGPGSPLHF,TGTGCCTGGAGTGCAGGGCCGGGTTCACCCCTCCACTTT
TRBJ1-3,NA,NA,TRBV9,CASSPRPGDGSRNTIYF,TGTGCCAGCAGCCCACGGCCAGGGGATGGGTCTAGAAACACCATATATTTT
TRBJ2-5,NA,NA,TRBV7-9,CASSRPDLETQYF,TGTGCCAGCAGCCGGCCAGACTTGGAGACCCAGTACTTC
TRBJ2-7,TRBD1,once,TRBV30,CAWSVRDRSEQYF,TGTGCCTGGAGTGTAAGGGACAGGAGCGAGCAGTACTTC
TRBJ2-5,TRBD1,NA,TRBV5-4,CASSGRDRAETQYF,TGTGCCAGCAGCGGCCGGGACAGGGCAGAGACCCAGTACTTC
TRBJ1-6,NA,NA,TRBV27,CASSLYSSPLHF,TGTGCCAGCAGTTTATATAGTTCACCCCTCCACTTT
TRBJ1-2,NA,few,TRBV5-1,CASSFWSGQGNYGYTF,TGCGCCAGCAGCTTTTGGTCGGGGCAGGGGAACTATGGCTACACCTTC
TRBJ2-7,NA,NA,TRBV29-1,CSVRGSSYEQYF,TGCAGCGTTCGTGGGAGCTCCTACGAGCAGTACTTC
TRBJ2-3,NA,NA,TRBV7-2,CASSLARGGARSDTQYF,TGTGCCAGCAGCTTAGCGAGAGGCGGGGCTCGGTCAGATACGCAGTATTTT
TRBJ1-2,NA,NA,TRBV5-1,CASSLVSRGHGYTF,TGCGCCAGCAGCTTGGTATCCAGGGGCCATGGCTACACCTTC
TRBJ1-6,NA,NA,TRBV9,CASSVGQRNNSPLHF,TGTGCCAGCAGCGTAGGACAGAGGAATAATTCACCCCTCCACTTT
TRBJ2-5,NA,NA,TRBV4-3,CASSQEAGKETQYF,TGCGCCAGCAGCCAAGAGGCAGGGAAGGAGACCCAGTACTTC
TRBJ2-4,TRBD1,few,TRBV7-2,CASSPTAGQGGKYF,TGTGCCAGCAGCCCGACGGCGGGACAGGGAGGGAAGTACTTC
TRBJ2-5,TRBD2,few,TRBV11-2,CASSRRGETQYF,TGTGCCAGCAGCCGGCGGGGGGAGACCCAGTACTTC
TRBJ1-6,NA,NA,TRBV6-5,CASSYSSIPGPLHF,TGTGCCAGCAGTTACTCGAGCATCCCCGGACCCCTCCACTTT